This passage covers 2 T cell receptor beta chains from one sample sequenced in a study of blood T cell repertoires in COVID-19. Assay: immunoSEQ multiplex PCR; the TCRdb copy retains only in-frame clones and omits some. Among approximately 220,000 clones listed, approximately 78% were seen once. Sequencing was performed on peripheral blood. All receptors derive from a woman older than 75 with acute or convalescent COVID-19.

V and J are TRBV24-1 and TRBJ2-3, with 7 bases identical to TRBD1. The V gene's germline CDR1 is KGHDR and CDR2 SFDVKD. The CDR3 is made up of 14 amino acids. Trimming at V came to 3 bases and at J to 3 bases, leaving 2 bases not matched to a gene. This CDR3 reads CATSDPGQTDTQYF. The CDR3 DNA reads as TGTGCCACCAGTGATCCGGGACAGACAGATACGCAGTATTTT.

The chain carries TRBV19 and TRBJ2-7, with 9 bases fitting TRBD2. Germline V gene data show CDR1 as LNHDA and CDR2 as SQIVND (reference sequence). V lost 4 bases to trimming and J lost 1 base; unmatched junction nucleotides: 8. CDR3 length equals 16 residues. The CDR3 sequence is CASSSWLAGNSYEQYF. CDR3 coding DNA: TGTGCCAGTAGTAGCTGGCTAGCGGGAAATTCCTACGAGCAGTACTTC.